The text below deals with one T cell receptor beta chain. The V end lost 5 bases, the J end lost 6 bases, and 13 bases lay between the germline ends. The CDR3 has 14 amino acids. Germline V gene sequence: CDR1 SGHNT, CDR2 YENEEA. CD45RO-negative CD8 cells positively selected for CCR7 made up the naive population, which excluded terminally differentiated effector memory CD45RA+ cells. TCRdb's table, derived via immunoSEQ multiplex PCR, lists solely in-frame clones and lacks some. The data hold 750,000 to 1,000,000 clones, with around 92% observed a single time. This record comes from a study of shared clonotypes between healthy human individuals.

The material sequenced was naive CD8+ T cells sorted from blood. The sequence was collected from a man between 25 and 39 years old in good health. The chain employs TRBV11-3 and TRBJ2-2; D not resolved. The CDR3: CASSATIAPGELFF. CDR3 bases: TGTGCCAGCAGCGCGACGATCGCACCCGGGGAGCTGTTTTTT.